The next 17 T cell receptor beta chains were all read from a single sample in a study of T-cell memory formation after mild COVID-19. Each CDR3 protein gets one entry after TCRdb re-called the 5' RACE reads with MiXCR. The sample contains about 290,000 distinct CDR3 sequences, 15% to 20% of which appear only once. The specimen sequenced was PBMCs or a T cell subset sorted from them (not recorded which). These receptors originate from a man in his late teens or twenties who had mild COVID-19 (a few samples of this study predate the infection). Cell type and time point are not known.

This clonotype was counted only a few times. The V and J genes are TRBV24-1 and TRBJ2-2; D ambiguous. The CDR3 totals 16 residues. CDR1 and CDR2 from the germline V gene are KGHDR and SFDVKD. The V end lost 1 base, the J end lost 0 bases, and 8 bases lay between the germline ends. The DNA of the CDR3 is TGTGCCACCAGTGATTTACCGTATTCGAACACCGGGGAGCTGTTTTTT. This gives the protein CATSDLPYSNTGELFF.

This clonotype has a handful of counts. The chain employs TRBV19 and TRBJ1-1; D perhaps matches TRBD1 (6 bases). This CDR3 spans 12 amino acids. Trimming pared 6 bases from V and 6 bases from J, leaving 11 bases between. Germline values: CDR1 LNHDA, CDR2 SQIVND (reference sequence). The CDR3 bases are TGTGCCAGTAGGAACAGGGCGGCTGAAGCTTTCTTT. The encoded protein is CASRNRAAEAFF.

This clonotype has just a few counts. The chain carries TRBV7-2 and TRBJ2-3; 7 nucleotides line up with TRBD1. This CDR3 comprises 16 residues. V lost 1 base, J lost 4 bases, and 8 bases stayed unmatched. Germline CDR1 and CDR2: SGHTA and FQGNSA. The CDR3 loop is CASSLEGASGADTQYF. The CDR3, as DNA: TGTGCCAGCAGCTTAGAGGGGGCCTCAGGCGCAGATACGCAGTATTTT.

There are a few counts of this clonotype. This chain connects TRBV7-3 to TRBJ2-1; the D gene is possibly TRBD2 (5 bases). V was cut by 4 bases and J by 0 bases, with 10 bases left in between. CDR3 length equals 15 residues. Germline assignment: CDR1 SGHTA and CDR2 FQGTGA. CDR3 bases: TGTGCCAGCAGCTCCAGGAGGAGCTCCTACAATGAGCAGTTCTTC. Translating gives CASSSRRSSYNEQFF.

This clonotype was counted at least ten times. This chain links TRBV4-3 with TRBJ1-2; 7 bases are shared with TRBD1. The CDR3 runs to 14 residues. J lost 4 bases, V lost 4 bases, and 6 bases had no gene match. Per germline, CDR1 LGHNA and CDR2 YSLEER. CDR3 DNA sequence: TGCGCCAGCAGCCGAGACAGGGATTTCTATGGCTACACCTTC. Amino acid sequence: CASSRDRDFYGYTF.

This chain uses TRBV20-1 with TRBJ1-1, with 8 bases fitting TRBD1. Looked up from germline, CDR1 is DFQATT and CDR2 is SNEGSKA (reference sequence). Trimming at V came to 3 bases and at J to 4 bases, leaving 7 bases not matched to a gene. The CDR3 contains 14 residues. CDR3 coding DNA: TGCAGTGCTAGCTCCTGGCAGGGGGCCACTGAAGCTTTCTTT. It codes for CSASSWQGATEAFF.

This clonotype was seen more than once but under ten times. This chain joins TRBV5-1 and TRBJ2-5; 8 positions match TRBD1. V shed 5 bases, J shed 4 bases, and the junction held 7 bases outside the gene matches. CDR1 and CDR2 (germline): SGHRS, YFSETQ. The CDR3 is made up of 14 amino acids. The CDR3 region is CASRPGQVIETQYF. The CDR3 bases are TGCGCCAGCAGGCCGGGACAGGTAATAGAGACCCAGTACTTC. Supplemented by reference TRBV5-1 and TRBJ2-5, the full variable domain reads KAGVTQTPRYLIKTRGQQVTLSCSPISGHRSVSWYQQTPGQGLQFLFEYFSETQRNKGNFPGRFSGRQFSNSRSEMNVSTLELGDSALYLCASRPGQVIETQYFGPGTRLLVL.

V usage is TRBV12-3 or TRBV12-4 and J usage is TRBJ2-5; D assignment may be TRBD1 or TRBD2 (5 bases each). The CDR3 is made up of 14 amino acids. V gave up 3 bases and J gave up 4 bases, with 12 bases separating them. The CDR3 loop reads CASSLGVFGETQYF. In nucleotides, the CDR3 is TGTGCCAGCAGTTTGGGGGTGTTCGGAGAGACCCAGTACTTC.

J is TRBJ2-7 and V is TRBV7-6, with D uncertain. Germline CDR1 and CDR2: SGHVS and FNYEAQ. The CDR3 spans 14 residues. Trimming pared 1 base from V and 0 bases from J, leaving 7 bases between. The DNA of the CDR3 is TGTGCCAGCAGCTTAGTAACGGACTCCTACGAGCAGTACGTC. This translates into CASSLVTDSYEQYV.

The sample holds a few counts of this clonotype. The chain is built from TRBV10-3 and TRBJ2-7; 7 nucleotides line up with TRBD1. J was trimmed by 8 bases and V by 10 bases; bases with no gene match: 14. Germline loops: CDR1 ENHRY, CDR2 SYGVKD. The CDR3 contains 13 residues. CDR3 DNA: TGTGCCACCGCGACAGGGCCCCGGGGCAAGCAGTACTTC. Its protein is CATATGPRGKQYF.

V is TRBV4-2 and J is TRBJ1-1, with D hard to call. Germline V gives CDR1 LGHNA, CDR2 YNFKEQ. There are 14 residues in the CDR3. V lost 0 bases, J lost 1 base, and 6 bases lay in between. The CDR3 here is CASSQDLRNTEAFF. The CDR3 nucleotides are TGTGCCAGCAGCCAAGATTTGAGGAACACTGAAGCTTTCTTT.

This clonotype has ten or more counts. A read error may produce the germline difference seen at one junction end. J is TRBJ1-1 and V is TRBV7-7; no reliable D call. In germline, CDR1 is SSHAT, CDR2 FNYEAQ (reference sequence). This CDR3 has 14 residues. CDR3 sequence: CASSSAPQNTEAFF. As DNA, the CDR3 is TGTGCTAGCAGCTCCGCTCCCCAGAACACTGAAGCTTTCTTT. The whole variable domain, filled in from reference TRBV7-7 and TRBJ1-1, reads GAGVSQSPRYKVTKRGQDVTLRCDPISSHATLYWYQQALGQGPEFLTYFNYEAQPDKSGLPSDRFSAERPEGSISTLTIQRTEQRDSAMYRCASSSAPQNTEAFFGQGTRLTVV.

V usage is TRBV7-6 and J usage is TRBJ2-3; possibly TRBD2 for D (6 bases). The V end lost 8 bases, the J end lost 5 bases, and 14 bases lay between the germline ends. The CDR3 totals 13 residues. Germline V gives CDR1 SGHVS, CDR2 FNYEAQ. CDR3 loop: CASSGESRDTQYF. The CDR3 DNA reads as TGTGCCAGCTCGGGGGAGTCTAGAGATACGCAGTATTTT.

This chain joins TRBV6-5 and TRBJ1-5, with D maybe TRBD1 (5 bases). The germline V gene encodes CDR1 MNHEY and CDR2 SVGAGI. This CDR3 is 15 amino acids long. V lost 5 bases and J lost 1, with 12 bases in between. The CDR3 is CASSPAQGSNQPQHF. Here the CDR3 DNA reads TGTGCCAGCAGTCCCGCGCAGGGAAGCAATCAGCCCCAGCATTTT.

This clonotype appeared a few times. The chain recombines TRBV7-9 with TRBJ2-1; 7 bases agree with TRBD1. The CDR3 extends over 17 amino acids. Germline loops: CDR1 SEHNR, CDR2 FQNEAQ (reference sequence). Trimming took 4 bases from V and 8 from J; bases not matched to a gene: 17. CDR3 DNA: TGTGCCAGCAGCTCAACCGCCGGGACAGTGGAGCTCTATGAGCAGTTCTTC. Translating gives CASSSTAGTVELYEQFF.

The rearrangement uses TRBV7-9 and TRBJ2-4; D unclear. The CDR3 has 14 residues. Between the trimmed V and J ends, which lost 4 bases and 0 bases, there was a span of 7 bases. CDR1 and CDR2 (germline): SEHNR, FQNEAQ (reference sequence). CDR3 residues: CASSSLLAKNIQYF. The CDR3, as DNA: TGTGCCAGCAGCTCCCTATTAGCCAAAAACATTCAGTACTTC.

J is TRBJ1-1 and V is TRBV3-1; 9 bases are shared with TRBD1. The CDR3 extends over 16 amino acids. Germline trimming cut 4 bases from V and 1 base from J; bases unmatched to any gene: 7. The germline gives CDR1 LGHDT, CDR2 YNNKEL (reference sequence). CDR3 in DNA: TGTGCCAGCAGCCCGATTACAGGGGGCGGGAACACTGAAGCTTTCTTT. Its translation: CASSPITGGGNTEAFF.